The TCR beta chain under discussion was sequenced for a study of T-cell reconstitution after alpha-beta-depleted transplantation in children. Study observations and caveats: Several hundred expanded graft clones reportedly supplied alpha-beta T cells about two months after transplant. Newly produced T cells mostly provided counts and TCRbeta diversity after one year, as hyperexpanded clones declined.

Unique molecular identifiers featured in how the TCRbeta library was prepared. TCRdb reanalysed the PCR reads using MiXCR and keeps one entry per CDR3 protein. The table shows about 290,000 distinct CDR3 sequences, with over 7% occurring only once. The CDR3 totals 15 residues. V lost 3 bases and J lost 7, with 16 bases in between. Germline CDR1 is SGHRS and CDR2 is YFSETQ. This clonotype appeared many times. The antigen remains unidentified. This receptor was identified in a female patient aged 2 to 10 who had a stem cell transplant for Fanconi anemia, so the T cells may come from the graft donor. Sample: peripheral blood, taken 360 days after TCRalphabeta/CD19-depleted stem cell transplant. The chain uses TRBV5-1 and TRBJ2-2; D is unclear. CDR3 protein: CASSSVVDVGGELFF. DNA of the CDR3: TGCGCCAGCAGCTCGGTTGTTGACGTGGGCGGGGAGCTGTTTTTT.